This TCR beta chain was obtained from a study of graft-versus-host responses after intestinal transplantation. Study-wide background: Recipients obtained multivisceral, liver-intestinal, or isolated intestinal transplants. All recipients were given anti-thymocyte globulin induction, and tacrolimus and steroids were then administered for around three years.

The table lists this clone with a count of one. Its specificity is unknown. The assay was immunoSEQ multiplex PCR, and TCRdb's table has in-frame clones only and misses some. Here the sample spans tens of thousands of clones, roughly 92% being singletons. Per the germline V gene, CDR1 is SGHDT and CDR2 is YYEEEE. The CDR3 spans 13 residues. Trimming took 4 bases from V and 7 from J, leaving 12 bases between them. The TCR comes from a human donor who received an intestinal transplant. The chain links TRBV5-6 to TRBJ2-1; D is ambiguous. Sequencing used unstimulated CD4+ T cells sorted from spleen or lymph node cells, obtained before intestinal transplant. The CDR3 loop is CASSPLPKNEQFF. DNA for the CDR3: TGTGCCAGCAGCCCACTACCAAAAAATGAGCAGTTCTTC. Looking up the rest from reference TRBV5-6 and TRBJ2-1 gives the full variable domain: DAGVTQSPTHLIKTRGQQVTLRCSPKSGHDTVSWYQQALGQGPQFIFQYYEEEERQRGNFPDRFSGHQFPNYSSELNVNALLLGDSALYLCASSPLPKNEQFFGPGTRLTVL.